This is a list of T cell receptor beta chains from one sample in a study of shared clonotypes between healthy human individuals. Profiled with immunoSEQ multiplex PCR; TCRdb holds only in-frame clones, not every one. Of about 1.5 million clones in the sample, 95% to 99% were seen once. Source material: naive CD4+ T cells sorted from blood. The receptors shown here come from a man aged 25 to 40 in good health. Each CDR3 is given with its conserved first and last residue. D genes are given only for firm matches. Size is stated for part of the rows, as once, few or many counts, or as a class when the clone is expanded.

v_gene,abundance,j_gene,d_gene,CDR3nt,CDR3aa
TRBV11-2,-,TRBJ2-3,-,TGTGCCAGCAGCTTAGGTGGGGCAGATACGCAGTATTTT,CASSLGGADTQYF
TRBV19,-,TRBJ2-1,TRBD1,TGTGCCACCCGACCGGGACAGGGGCGTGGTGAGCAGTTCTTC,CATRPGQGRGEQFF
TRBV2,-,TRBJ1-2,-,TGTGCCAGCAGAATCGGGGTCTATGGCTACACCTTC,CASRIGVYGYTF
TRBV5-8,once,TRBJ2-3,-,TGTGCCAGCAGAACCCGGGGGCTGGGCACAGATACGCAGTATTTT,CASRTRGLGTDTQYF
TRBV30,-,TRBJ1-1,-,TGTGCCTGGAAACCCGATTCTGAGAACACTGAAGCTTTCTTT,CAWKPDSENTEAFF
TRBV18,-,TRBJ2-1,-,TGTGCCAGCTCACCCACCGGGGACTTATACAATGAGCAGTTCTTC,CASSPTGDLYNEQFF
TRBV30,-,TRBJ2-5,-,TGTGCCTGGAGGGGGGGTGGAGGGCCGGAGACCCAGTACTTC,CAWRGGGGPETQYF
TRBV9,-,TRBJ2-3,TRBD2,TGTGCCAGCAGCGACCCAAGGCCACTAGCGGAGGGCACAGATACGCAGTATTTT,CASSDPRPLAEGTDTQYF
TRBV5-5,-,TRBJ1-5,-,TGTGCCAGCAGCTTTTTGATGAGGAGTAGCAATCAGCCCCAGCATTTT,CASSFLMRSSNQPQHF
TRBV11-1,-,TRBJ2-3,TRBD2,TGTGCCAGCAGCTTATCAGGGACTAGCGGGAGCACAGATACGCAGTATTTT,CASSLSGTSGSTDTQYF
TRBV19,-,TRBJ2-7,-,TGTGCCAGTAGCCCGGCTATGGCAGGAGGCTCCTACGCGCAGTACTTC,CASSPAMAGGSYAQYF
TRBV2,-,TRBJ2-5,TRBD1,TGTGCCAGCAGTCGCCTGGGACAGCTACAAGAGACCCAGTACTTC,CASSRLGQLQETQYF